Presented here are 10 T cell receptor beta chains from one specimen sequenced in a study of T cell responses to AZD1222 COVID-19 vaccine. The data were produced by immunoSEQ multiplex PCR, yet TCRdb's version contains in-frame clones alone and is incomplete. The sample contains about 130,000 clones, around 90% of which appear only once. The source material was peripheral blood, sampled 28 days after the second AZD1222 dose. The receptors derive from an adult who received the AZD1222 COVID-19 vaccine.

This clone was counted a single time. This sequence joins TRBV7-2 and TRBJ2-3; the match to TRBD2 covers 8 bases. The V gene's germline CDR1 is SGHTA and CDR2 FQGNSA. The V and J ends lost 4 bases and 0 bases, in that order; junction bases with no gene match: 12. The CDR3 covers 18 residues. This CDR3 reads CASSSPRGGISSTDTQYF. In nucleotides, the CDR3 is TGTGCCAGCAGCTCGCCCCGGGGGGGGATTTCTAGCACAGATACGCAGTATTTT.

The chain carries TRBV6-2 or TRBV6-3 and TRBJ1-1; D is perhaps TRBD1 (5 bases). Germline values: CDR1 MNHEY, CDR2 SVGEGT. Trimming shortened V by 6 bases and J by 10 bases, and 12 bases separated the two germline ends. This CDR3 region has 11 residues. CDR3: CASSSDMGAFF. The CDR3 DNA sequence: TGTGCCAGCAGCTCGGACATGGGAGCTTTCTTT.

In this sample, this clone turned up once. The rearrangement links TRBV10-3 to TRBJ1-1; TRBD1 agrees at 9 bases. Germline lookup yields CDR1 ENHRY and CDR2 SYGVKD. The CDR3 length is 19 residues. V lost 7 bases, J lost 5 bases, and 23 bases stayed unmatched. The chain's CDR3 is CAIKDSNPDRGQGGTEAFF. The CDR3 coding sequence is TGTGCCATCAAAGATTCGAACCCGGACAGGGGCCAGGGGGGGACTGAAGCTTTCTTT.

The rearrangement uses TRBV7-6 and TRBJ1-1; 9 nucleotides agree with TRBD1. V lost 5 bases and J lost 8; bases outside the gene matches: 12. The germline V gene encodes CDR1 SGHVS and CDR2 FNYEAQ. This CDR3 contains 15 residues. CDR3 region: CASSPTPGQGEEAFF. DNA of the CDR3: TGTGCCAGCAGCCCCACCCCGGGACAGGGCGAGGAAGCTTTCTTT.

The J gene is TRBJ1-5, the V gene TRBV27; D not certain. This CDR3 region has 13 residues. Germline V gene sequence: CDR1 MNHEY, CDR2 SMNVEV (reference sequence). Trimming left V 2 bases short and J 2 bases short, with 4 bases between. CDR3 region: CASSLDGNQPQHF. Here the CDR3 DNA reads TGTGCCAGCAGTTTAGACGGCAATCAGCCCCAGCATTTT.

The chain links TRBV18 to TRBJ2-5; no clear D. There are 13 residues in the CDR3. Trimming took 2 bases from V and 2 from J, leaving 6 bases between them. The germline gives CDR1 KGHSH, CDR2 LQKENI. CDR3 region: CASSPGEQETQYF. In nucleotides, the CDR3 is TGTGCCAGCTCACCAGGGGAACAAGAGACCCAGTACTTC.

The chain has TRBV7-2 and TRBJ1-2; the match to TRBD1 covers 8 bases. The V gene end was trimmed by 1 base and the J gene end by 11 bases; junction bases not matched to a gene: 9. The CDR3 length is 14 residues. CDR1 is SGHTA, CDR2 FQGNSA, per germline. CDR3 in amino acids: CASSLGEGQGGYTF. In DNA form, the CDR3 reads TGTGCCAGCAGCTTAGGGGAAGGACAGGGAGGATACACCTTC.

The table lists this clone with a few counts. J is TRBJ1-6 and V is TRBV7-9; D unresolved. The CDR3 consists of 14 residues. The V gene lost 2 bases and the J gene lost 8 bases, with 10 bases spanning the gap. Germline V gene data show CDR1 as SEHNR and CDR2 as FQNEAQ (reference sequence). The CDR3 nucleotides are TGTGCCAGCAGCTTATATCAAGGTGATTCACCCCTCCACTTT. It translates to CASSLYQGDSPLHF.

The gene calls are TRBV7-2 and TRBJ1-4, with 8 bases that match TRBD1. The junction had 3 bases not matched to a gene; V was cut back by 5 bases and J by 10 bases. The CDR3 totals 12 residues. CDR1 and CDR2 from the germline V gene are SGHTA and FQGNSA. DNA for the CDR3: TGTGCCAGCAGCGAAGGACAGGGAAAACTGTTTTTT. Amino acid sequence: CASSEGQGKLFF.

For the CDR3, the DNA is TGTGCCAGCAGTCCTAGCGGGAGGGCCAGTTACGAGCAGTACTTC. Its protein is CASSPSGRASYEQYF. This chain joins TRBV7-2 and TRBJ2-7, with TRBD2 matching 12 bases. Germline loops: CDR1 SGHTA, CDR2 FQGNSA. This CDR3 has 15 amino acids. Trimming removed 6 bases from V and 4 bases from J; junction bases left unmatched: 7.